The following is a T cell receptor beta chain sequence with its context. The antigen remains unidentified. V trimming: 5 bases; J trimming: 9 bases; junction bases outside the gene matches: 7. This CDR3 contains 14 residues. Germline V lookup: CDR1 SGHAT, CDR2 FQNNGV. The data are from a study of cytomegalovirus exposure and HLA in healthy donors. Broader study findings: Other equally common chains were less clonally expanded than HLA-associated TCR beta chains, a later analysis showed. TCR beta sequences reportedly predicted the HLA-A and HLA-B alleles of most subjects accurately. Some public TCRs appeared in many individuals, while most sequences were rare.

At collection, donors were nominally healthy, but unrecorded immune exposures were probable. PCR amplification relied on 60 Vbeta primers (plus 13 Jbeta primers). Method: immunoSEQ multiplex PCR; TCRdb's copy keeps in-frame clones and lacks some. The sample lists about 170,000 clones, just over 75% occurring once. The receptor was isolated from a young woman in good health and CMV-seropositive. The material sequenced was PBMCs. V usage is TRBV11-2 and J usage is TRBJ2-1; TRBD2 agrees at 10 bases. CDR3 loop: CASSPGASGGEQFF. The CDR3 DNA sequence: TGTGCCAGCAGCCCCGGGGCTAGCGGGGGTGAGCAGTTCTTC. Complete variable domain (other parts from reference TRBV11-2 and TRBJ2-1): EAGVAQSPRYKIIEKRQSVAFWCNPISGHATLYWYQQILGQGPKLLIQFQNNGVVDDSQLPKDRFSAERLKGVDSTLKIQPAKLEDSAVYLCASSPGASGGEQFFGPGTRLTVL.